These 27 T cell receptor beta chains came from one sample sequenced in a study of shared clonotypes between healthy human individuals. Repertoires were generated with immunoSEQ multiplex PCR, while TCRdb's copy carries only in-frame clones and drops some. The sample shows around 530,000 clones, around 78% of them seen only once. The sequenced sample was PBMCs. These TCRs come from a woman in her forties in good health. Some clones in this sample may be carry-over from other donors' samples.

Regarding this clone: One base away lies a much larger clone, so this may be a sequencing read error. The same CDR3 is also encoded by other DNA sequences in this sample. CDR3 amino acids: CSVGDAGNTEAFF. Here the CDR3 DNA reads TGCAGCGTGGGGGACGCGGGGAATACTGAAGCTTTCTTT. The V gene is TRBV29-1, the J gene TRBJ1-1; a weak D match, TRBD1 (5 bases). Germline-derived CDR1 and CDR2 are SQVTM and ANQGSEA. Trimming removed 6 bases at V and 5 bases at J, with 16 bases between. This CDR3 has 13 amino acids.

The chain joins TRBV4-1 to TRBJ2-7, with TRBD1 matching 9 bases. The CDR3 is 16 amino acids. J gave up 4 bases and V 3 bases, and 10 bases lay outside the gene matches. Germline-derived CDR1 and CDR2 are MGHRA and YSYEKL. The chain's CDR3 is CASSQYPGQGHYEQYF. CDR3 nucleotide sequence: TGCGCCAGCAGCCAGTACCCGGGACAGGGTCATTACGAGCAGTACTTC.

This clone was observed at least ten times. The V call is TRBV9, the J call TRBJ2-1; D unresolved. Deletions cut 0 bases from V and 7 bases from J, with 14 bases between. The CDR3 contains 15 residues. From germline, CDR1 is SGDLS and CDR2 YYNGEE. The CDR3 spells CASSVASAQSNEQFF. In DNA, the CDR3 is TGTGCCAGCAGCGTAGCCAGCGCTCAGAGTAATGAGCAGTTCTTC.

The V and J genes are TRBV4-1 and TRBJ1-2; perhaps TRBD1 as D (6 bases). The V end lost 4 bases, the J end lost 4 bases, and 22 bases lay between the germline ends. Germline values: CDR1 MGHRA, CDR2 YSYEKL. The CDR3 length is 17 residues. CDR3: CASSPQPARGGGYGYTF. Written as DNA, the CDR3 is TGCGCCAGCAGCCCCCAACCCGCCAGGGGCGGAGGCTATGGCTACACCTTC.

J is TRBJ2-5 and V is TRBV7-8; 9 nucleotides match TRBD2. The J call is doubtful: the DNA matches TRBJ2-7 better. The CDR3 has 14 residues. Germline V gene data show CDR1 as SGHVS and CDR2 as FQNEAQ. The CDR3 protein is CASSPSTSGYEQYF. The CDR3, as DNA: TGTGCCAGCAGCCCTTCGACTAGCGGCTACGAGCAGTACTTC.

As for this clone: At one end the junction does not follow the germline gene, possibly because of a read error. The chain is built from TRBV6-5 and TRBJ2-3, with TRBD2 matching over 11 bases. Germline CDR1 and CDR2: MNHEY and SVGAGI. The CDR3 length is 15 residues. This CDR3 reads CTSSYSLAGVDTQYF. In DNA form, the CDR3 reads TGTACCAGCAGTTACTCACTAGCGGGAGTAGATACGCAGTATTTT.

The CDR3 region has the DNA TGTGCCAGCAGCATTAGCGGGAGTAAGTCAAATGAGCAGTTCTTC. Protein product: CASSISGSKSNEQFF. The chain has TRBV11-2 and TRBJ2-1, with 9 bases matching TRBD2. Germline lookup yields CDR1 SGHAT and CDR2 FQNNGV. The CDR3 spans 15 residues. The trim removed 5 bases at V and 7 bases at J, leaving 9 bases unmatched.

V gene TRBV28 combines with J gene TRBJ2-3, with 16 positions matching TRBD2. The J segment lost 3 bases and the V segment lost 5 bases, leaving 5 bases of the junction unmatched. The CDR3 contains 17 residues. Germline CDR1 and CDR2: MDHEN and SYDVKM. CDR3 sequence (DNA): TGTGCCAGCAGTAGAGGGACTAGCGGGAGGGCGACAGATACGCAGTATTTT. Amino acids: CASSRGTSGRATDTQYF.

This chain joins TRBV7-6 and TRBJ2-2; possibly TRBD1 or TRBD2 for D (5 bases each). In germline, CDR1 is SGHVS, CDR2 FNYEAQ. The CDR3 runs 17 residues. V was cut by 5 bases and J by 4 bases, with 20 bases left in between. The CDR3: CASSPGDLPGSTGELFF. Written as DNA, the CDR3 is TGTGCCAGCAGCCCCGGGGACCTCCCAGGGAGCACCGGGGAGCTGTTTTTT.

This chain uses TRBV18 with TRBJ1-1; D perhaps matches TRBD1 (6 bases). This CDR3 comprises 12 residues. The V and J ends lost 8 bases and 7 bases respectively, with 14 bases between them. From germline, CDR1 is KGHSH and CDR2 LQKENI. The CDR3 sequence is CASLRDTREAFF. The CDR3 nucleotides are TGTGCCAGCCTTCGGGACACCCGTGAAGCTTTCTTT.

The chain uses TRBV15 and TRBJ2-7; TRBD2 agrees at 9 bases. V gave up 4 bases and J gave up 2 bases; unmatched junction bases: 6. Germline CDR1 is LNHNV and CDR2 is YYDKDF (reference sequence). The CDR3 loop spans 15 amino acids. In nucleotides, the CDR3 is TGTGCCACCAGCACCCGGACTAGCGACACCTACGAGCAGTACTTC. It yields the protein CATSTRTSDTYEQYF.

CDR3 bases: TGCAGGGGCGGGACAGCGGTAGGCTACACCTTC. This sequence encodes CRGGTAVGYTF. The gene calls are TRBV20-1 and TRBJ1-2; TRBD1 matches at 7 bases. CDR1 is DFQATT and CDR2 is SNEGSKA in the germline V gene (reference sequence). CDR3 length: 11 amino acids.

This chain joins TRBV5-3 and TRBJ2-7; 10 nucleotides match TRBD2. TRBV5-3 is an open reading frame, and its role is uncertain. Trimming at V came to 4 bases and at J to 2 bases, leaving 12 bases not matched to a gene. CDR3 length: 17 amino acids. The CDR3 loop is CARSRDPSGRRTYEQYF. CDR3 nucleotide sequence: TGTGCCAGAAGCCGGGACCCTAGCGGGAGACGCACCTACGAGCAGTACTTC.

On this clone: A far bigger clonotype differs at one base, so this is likely a read error. Other nucleotide sequences from this sample produce the same CDR3. The rearrangement uses TRBV6-1 and TRBJ2-2, with a tentative D call TRBD1 (5 bases). The CDR3 has 15 residues. Deletions cut 1 base from V and 5 bases from J, with 11 bases between. Germline V gene lookup returns CDR1 MNHNS and CDR2 SASEGT. In nucleotides, the CDR3 is TGTGCCAGCAGTGAAGTCCAGGGTTCTACCGGGGAGCTGTTTTTT. It translates to CASSEVQGSTGELFF.

The rearrangement uses TRBV28 and TRBJ2-7; 11 bases agree with TRBD2. This CDR3 contains 13 residues. V shed 8 bases and J 5 bases; nucleotides not matched to a gene: 5. Germline V gene sequence: CDR1 MDHEN, CDR2 SYDVKM. The CDR3 spells CASQLAGANEQYF. The CDR3 DNA sequence: TGTGCCAGCCAACTAGCGGGAGCCAACGAGCAGTACTTC.

This chain uses TRBV30 with TRBJ2-2; D is uncertain. Germline V gene data show CDR1 as GTSNPN and CDR2 as SVGIG (reference sequence). The length of the CDR3 is 13 residues. V was trimmed by 1 base and J by 3 bases, leaving 6 bases between them. The CDR3 nucleotides read TGTGCCTGGAGTGGAGACGACACCGGGGAGCTGTTTTTT. This translates into CAWSGDDTGELFF.

This clone was counted once. The chain carries TRBV5-8 and TRBJ2-7, with D tentatively TRBD2 (6 bases). The germline CDR1 and CDR2 sequences are SGHTS and YDEGEE. V lost 3 bases and J lost 6, with 16 bases in between. This CDR3 spans 14 amino acids. The CDR3 DNA reads as TGTGCCAGCAGCTCGAGCGGGTTCATCTCCGAGCAGTACTTC. It specifies CASSSSGFISEQYF.

This clone was found many times. The chain carries TRBV2 and TRBJ2-2, with D hard to call. V was shortened by 2 bases and J by 3 bases, with 10 bases between the two germline ends. Germline V gene sequence: CDR1 SNHLY, CDR2 FYNNEI. CDR3 size: 15 residues. As DNA, the CDR3 is TGTGCCAGCAGTGAACTTCCCGCCTACACCGGGGAGCTGTTTTTT. Its translation: CASSELPAYTGELFF.

Remarks on this clone: A far larger clone is one nucleotide away, so this likely arose from a read error. V usage is TRBV30 and J usage is TRBJ2-5; TRBD2 is a possible D gene (6 bases). Germline lookup yields CDR1 GTSNPN and CDR2 SVGIG (reference sequence). This CDR3 region has 15 residues. The CDR3 DNA is TGTGCCTGGAGTCCCGGGCGGGGATTGCAAGAGACCAAGTACTTC. Protein: CAWSPGRGLQETKYF.

As to this clone: At the DNA level, this CDR3 is encoded by other sequences in the same sample as well. The chain employs TRBV27 and TRBJ2-3, with D perhaps matching TRBD2 (6 bases). The CDR3 has 14 residues. The V gene lost 3 bases and the J gene lost 0 bases, with 7 bases spanning the gap. Germline CDR1 and CDR2: MNHEY and SMNVEV (reference sequence). CDR3 amino acids: CASSFGLSTDTQYF. The CDR3, as DNA: TGTGCCAGCAGTTTCGGACTAAGCACAGATACGCAGTATTTT.

A single count supports this clone. The J gene is TRBJ2-7, the V gene TRBV6-5; the D gene could be TRBD1 or TRBD2 (5 bases each). Trimming removed 6 bases at V and 2 bases at J, with 17 bases between. The CDR3 sequence is 15 residues long. CDR1 MNHEY and CDR2 SVGAGI come from the germline V gene. The CDR3 DNA is TGTGCCAGCAGGAATGGGGACCTGGCGCCCTACGAGCAGTACTTC. This encodes CASRNGDLAPYEQYF.

This rearrangement joins TRBV5-1 to TRBJ2-2, with 11 bases that match TRBD1. J was trimmed by 5 bases and V by 4 bases; bases with no gene match: 13. This CDR3 has 18 amino acids. Germline V lookup: CDR1 SGHRS, CDR2 YFSETQ. The CDR3 spells CASSQEPRTGGLTGELFF. The CDR3 nucleotides are TGCGCCAGCAGCCAGGAACCACGGACAGGGGGCCTAACCGGGGAGCTGTTTTTT.

This chain uses TRBV29-1 with TRBJ2-7, with 10 bases fitting TRBD1. The CDR3 consists of 13 residues. The trim removed 5 bases at V and 2 bases at J, leaving 3 bases unmatched. The V gene's germline CDR1 is SQVTM and CDR2 ANQGSEA. The CDR3 loop is CSVSGTGAYEQYF. For the CDR3, the DNA is TGCAGCGTTTCCGGGACAGGGGCCTACGAGCAGTACTTC.

This clone appeared once. Other DNA sequences of this sample code for an identical CDR3. The chain uses TRBV7-2 and TRBJ1-2; 7 nucleotides align to TRBD1. The CDR3 is made up of 15 amino acids. The trim removed 0 bases at V and 0 bases at J, leaving 1 base unmatched. From germline, CDR1 is SGHTA and CDR2 FQGNSA. Here the CDR3 DNA reads TGTGCCAGCAGCTTAGCCGGACAGGCTAACTATGGCTACACCTTC. Translation: CASSLAGQANYGYTF.

The rearrangement joins TRBV7-9 to TRBJ2-1; 9 nucleotides match TRBD1. V was clipped by 3 bases and J by 7 bases; unmatched bases: 4. Germline CDR1 and CDR2: SEHNR and FQNEAQ (reference sequence). The CDR3 runs to 14 residues. In DNA form, the CDR3 reads TGTGCCAGCAGCTTCTGGACAGGGGTGAATGAGCAGTTCTTC. This gives the protein CASSFWTGVNEQFF.

This clone was counted once. The chain links TRBV30 to TRBJ1-1; 7 bases match TRBD1. With V trimmed by 4 bases and J by 3 bases, 5 bases remained unmatched. The CDR3 sequence is 13 residues long. The V gene's germline CDR1 is GTSNPN and CDR2 SVGIG (reference sequence). CDR3 region: CAWIRGVDTEAFF. CDR3 nucleotide sequence: TGTGCCTGGATCAGGGGGGTGGACACTGAAGCTTTCTTT.

The V gene is TRBV28, the J gene TRBJ2-2; D gene uncertain. CDR1 is MDHEN and CDR2 is SYDVKM in the germline V gene. The CDR3 runs to 14 residues. Trimming shortened V by 5 bases and J by 6 bases, and 13 bases separated the two germline ends. The DNA for the CDR3 is TGTGCCAGCAGTCTACGACACTTCCCCGGGGAGCTGTTTTTT. Its translation is CASSLRHFPGELFF.